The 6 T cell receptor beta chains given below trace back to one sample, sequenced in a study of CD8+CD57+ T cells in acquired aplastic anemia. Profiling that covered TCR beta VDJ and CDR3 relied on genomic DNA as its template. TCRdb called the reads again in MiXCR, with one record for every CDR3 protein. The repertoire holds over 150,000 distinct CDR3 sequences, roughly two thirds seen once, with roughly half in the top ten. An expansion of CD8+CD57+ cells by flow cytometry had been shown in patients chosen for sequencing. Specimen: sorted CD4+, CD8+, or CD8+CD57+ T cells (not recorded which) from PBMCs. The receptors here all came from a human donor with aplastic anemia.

The CDR3 DNA reads TGCGCCAGCAGCCGAGGACGAACCGGGACAGGGTTGGCTGGCTACACCTTC. Its protein product is CASSRGRTGTGLAGYTF. The chain is built from TRBV5-1 and TRBJ1-2, with TRBD1 matching over 9 bases. With V trimmed by 4 bases and J by 7 bases, 17 bases remained unmatched. The CDR3 is made up of 17 amino acids. The V gene's germline CDR1 is SGHRS and CDR2 YFSETQ.

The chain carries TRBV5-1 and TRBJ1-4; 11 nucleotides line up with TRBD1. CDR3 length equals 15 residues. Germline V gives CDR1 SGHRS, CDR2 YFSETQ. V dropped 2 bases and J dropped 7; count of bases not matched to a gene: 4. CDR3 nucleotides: TGCGCCAGCAGCTTAGGTGGGACAGGGGGTGAAAAACTGTTTTTT. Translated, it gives CASSLGGTGGEKLFF.

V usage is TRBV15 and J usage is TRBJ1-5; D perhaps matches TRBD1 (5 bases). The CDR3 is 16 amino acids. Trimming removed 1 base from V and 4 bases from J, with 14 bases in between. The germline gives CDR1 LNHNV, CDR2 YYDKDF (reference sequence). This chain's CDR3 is CATSRAGQGWNQPQHF. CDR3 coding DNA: TGTGCCACCAGCAGAGCGGGGCAGGGATGGAATCAGCCCCAGCATTTT.

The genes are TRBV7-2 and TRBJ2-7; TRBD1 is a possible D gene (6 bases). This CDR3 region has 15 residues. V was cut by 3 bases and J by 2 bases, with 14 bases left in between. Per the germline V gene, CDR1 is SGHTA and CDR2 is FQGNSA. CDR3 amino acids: CASSFQGSVPYEQYF. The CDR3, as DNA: TGTGCCAGCAGCTTCCAGGGGAGTGTCCCCTACGAGCAGTACTTC. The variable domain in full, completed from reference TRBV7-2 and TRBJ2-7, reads GAGVSQSPSNKVTEKGKDVELRCDPISGHTALYWYRQSLGQGLEFLIYFQGNSAPDKSGLPSDRFSAERTGGSVSTLTIQRTQQEDSAVYLCASSFQGSVPYEQYFGPGTRLTVT.

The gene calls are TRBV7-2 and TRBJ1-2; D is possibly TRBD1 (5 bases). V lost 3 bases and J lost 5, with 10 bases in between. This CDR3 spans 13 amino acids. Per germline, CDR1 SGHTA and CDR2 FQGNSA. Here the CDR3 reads CASSLGTSYGYTF. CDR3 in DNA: TGTGCCAGCAGCTTGGGGACCTCTTATGGCTACACCTTC.

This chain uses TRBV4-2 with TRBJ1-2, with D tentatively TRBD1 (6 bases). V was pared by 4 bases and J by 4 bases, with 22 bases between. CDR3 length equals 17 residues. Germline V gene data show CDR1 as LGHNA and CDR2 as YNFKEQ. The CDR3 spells CASSREADSERTYGYTF. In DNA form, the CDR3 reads TGTGCCAGCAGCCGAGAAGCGGACAGCGAAAGAACCTATGGCTACACCTTC.